This T cell receptor (beta chain) was sequenced during a study of shared clonotypes between healthy human individuals. The germline V gene has CDR1 SGHNT and CDR2 YYREEE (reference sequence). Deletions cut 1 base from V and 5 bases from J, with 10 bases between. The CDR3 is 13 amino acids. In the original processing: ImmunoSEQ output lacked quality scores and full-length reads, limiting matched filtering. TCRdb keeps only in-frame clones here, not all; method: immunoSEQ multiplex PCR. That table furnishes V, J and clone size, whereas the DNA furnished D and trimming. The repertoire includes about 340,000 clones, less than 85% of them detected once, and roughly a tenth sits in the top ten. This clone was recorded once.

The sample was memory CD4+ T cells sorted from blood. Documented subset: CD45RA-negative fraction. The chain uses TRBV5-4 and TRBJ2-7, with a weak D call TRBD1 (6 bases). This clonotype originated in a man younger than 45 in good health. The CDR3 region has the DNA TGTGCCAGCAGCTTGAGGGCAGGGGACGAGCAGTACTTC. It translates to CASSLRAGDEQYF.